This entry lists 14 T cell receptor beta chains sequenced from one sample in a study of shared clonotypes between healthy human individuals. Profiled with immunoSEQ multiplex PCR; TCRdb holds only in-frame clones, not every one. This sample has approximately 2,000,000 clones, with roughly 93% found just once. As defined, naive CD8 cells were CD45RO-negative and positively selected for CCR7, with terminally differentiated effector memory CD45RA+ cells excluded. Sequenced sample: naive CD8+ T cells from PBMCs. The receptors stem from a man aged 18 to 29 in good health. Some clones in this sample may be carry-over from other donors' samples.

This CDR3 is CASSLITGTGNTEAFF. The CDR3 coding sequence is TGTGCCAGCAGCCTGATAACCGGGACGGGAAACACTGAAGCTTTCTTT. J is TRBJ1-1 and V is TRBV28; D is possibly TRBD1 (5 bases). CDR1 is MDHEN, CDR2 SYDVKM, per germline. The CDR3 extends over 16 amino acids. The V end was cut by 6 bases, the J end by 2 bases, with 19 bases between.

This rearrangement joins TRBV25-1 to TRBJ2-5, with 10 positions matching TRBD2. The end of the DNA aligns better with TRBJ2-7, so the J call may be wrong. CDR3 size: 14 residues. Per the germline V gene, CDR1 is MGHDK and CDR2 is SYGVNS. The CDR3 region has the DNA TGTGCCAGCAGCCCTGGACTAGCGGACTACGAGCAGTACTTC. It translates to CASSPGLADYEQYF.

This chain's CDR3 is CASRPGTSIYEQYF. DNA for the CDR3: TGTGCCAGCAGGCCCGGGACAAGCATCTACGAGCAGTACTTC. The genes are TRBV2 and TRBJ2-7; possible D gene TRBD1, 6 bases. CDR3 size: 14 residues. Trimming cost V 6 bases and J 3 bases, with 15 bases left between them. Looked up from germline, CDR1 is SNHLY and CDR2 is FYNNEI.

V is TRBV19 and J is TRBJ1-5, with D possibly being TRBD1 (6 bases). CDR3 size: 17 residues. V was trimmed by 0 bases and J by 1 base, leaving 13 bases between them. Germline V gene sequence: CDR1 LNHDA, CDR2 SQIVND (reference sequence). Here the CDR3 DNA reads TGTGCCAGTAGTATAGACAGGGAAGGGGGGAGCAATCAGCCCCAGCATTTT. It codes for CASSIDREGGSNQPQHF.

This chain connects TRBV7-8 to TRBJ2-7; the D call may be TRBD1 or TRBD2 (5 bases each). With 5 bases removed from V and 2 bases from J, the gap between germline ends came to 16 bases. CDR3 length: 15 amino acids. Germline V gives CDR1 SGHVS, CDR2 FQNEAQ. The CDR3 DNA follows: TGTGCCAGCAGCCCCACCGGGACCAGACCCTACGAGCAGTACTTC. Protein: CASSPTGTRPYEQYF.

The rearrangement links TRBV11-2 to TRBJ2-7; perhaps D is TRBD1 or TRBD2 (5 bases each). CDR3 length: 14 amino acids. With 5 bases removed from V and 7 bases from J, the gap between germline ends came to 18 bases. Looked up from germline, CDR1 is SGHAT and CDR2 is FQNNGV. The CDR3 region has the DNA TGTGCCAGCAGCGTCCAGGGAGATCTGAGGGAGCAGTACTTC. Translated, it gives CASSVQGDLREQYF. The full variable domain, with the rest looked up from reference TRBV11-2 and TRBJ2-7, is EAGVAQSPRYKIIEKRQSVAFWCNPISGHATLYWYQQILGQGPKLLIQFQNNGVVDDSQLPKDRFSAERLKGVDSTLKIQPAKLEDSAVYLCASSVQGDLREQYFGPGTRLTVT.

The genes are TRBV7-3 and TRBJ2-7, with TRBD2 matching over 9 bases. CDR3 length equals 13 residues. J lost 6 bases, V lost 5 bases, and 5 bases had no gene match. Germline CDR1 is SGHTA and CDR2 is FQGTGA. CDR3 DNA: TGTGCCAGCAGCCTCGGACTAGCGACCGAGCAGTACTTC. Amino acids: CASSLGLATEQYF.

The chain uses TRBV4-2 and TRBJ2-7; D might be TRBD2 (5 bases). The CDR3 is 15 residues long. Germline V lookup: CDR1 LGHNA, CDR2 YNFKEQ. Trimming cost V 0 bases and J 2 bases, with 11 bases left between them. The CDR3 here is CASSQDKPGTYEQYF. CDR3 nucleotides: TGTGCCAGCAGCCAAGATAAGCCCGGGACCTACGAGCAGTACTTC.

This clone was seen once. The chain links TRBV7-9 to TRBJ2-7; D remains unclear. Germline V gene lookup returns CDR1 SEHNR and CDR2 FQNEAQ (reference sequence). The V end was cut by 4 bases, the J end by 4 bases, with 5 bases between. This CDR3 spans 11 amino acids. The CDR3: CASSWKYEQYF. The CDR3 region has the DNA TGTGCCAGCAGCTGGAAATACGAGCAGTACTTC.

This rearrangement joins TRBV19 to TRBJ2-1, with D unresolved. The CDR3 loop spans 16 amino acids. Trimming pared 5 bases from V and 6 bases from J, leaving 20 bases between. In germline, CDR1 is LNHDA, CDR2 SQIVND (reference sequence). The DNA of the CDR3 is TGTGCCAGTAGTTCCTGGGGAAGACGCCTGTCCAATGAGCAGTTCTTC. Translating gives CASSSWGRRLSNEQFF.

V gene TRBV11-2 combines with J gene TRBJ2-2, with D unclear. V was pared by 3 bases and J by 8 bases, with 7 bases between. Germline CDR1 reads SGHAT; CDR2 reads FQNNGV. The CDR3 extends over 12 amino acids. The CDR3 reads CASSFKPGELFF. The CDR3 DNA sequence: TGTGCCAGCAGCTTCAAGCCTGGGGAGCTGTTTTTT.

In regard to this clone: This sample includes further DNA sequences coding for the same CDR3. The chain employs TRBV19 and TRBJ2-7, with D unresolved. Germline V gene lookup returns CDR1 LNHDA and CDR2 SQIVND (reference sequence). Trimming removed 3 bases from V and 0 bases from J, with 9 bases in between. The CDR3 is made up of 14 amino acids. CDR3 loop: CASSIDGPSYEQYF. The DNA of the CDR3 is TGTGCCAGTAGTATTGACGGGCCCTCCTACGAGCAGTACTTC.

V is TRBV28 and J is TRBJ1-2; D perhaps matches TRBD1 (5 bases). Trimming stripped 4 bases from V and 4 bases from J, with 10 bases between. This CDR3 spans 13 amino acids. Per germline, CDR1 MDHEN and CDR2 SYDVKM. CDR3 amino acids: CASSSGGIYGYTF. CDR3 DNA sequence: TGTGCCAGCAGTTCGGGGGGAATCTATGGCTACACCTTC.

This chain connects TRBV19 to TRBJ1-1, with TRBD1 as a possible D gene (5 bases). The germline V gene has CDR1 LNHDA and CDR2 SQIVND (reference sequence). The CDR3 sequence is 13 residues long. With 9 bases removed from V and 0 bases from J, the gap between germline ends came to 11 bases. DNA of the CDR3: TGTGCCAGCATGGACACACTGAACACTGAAGCTTTCTTT. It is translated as CASMDTLNTEAFF.